Below, 32 T cell receptor beta chains from the same sample are listed, as sequenced in a study of shared clonotypes between healthy human individuals. Sequencing was performed with immunoSEQ multiplex PCR; in TCRdb, only in-frame clones are kept and a portion is missing. The sample yields under 2,000,000 clones, roughly 95% seen once. CD45RO-negative cells were positively selected for CCR7, leaving out terminally differentiated effector memory CD45RA+ cells. What was sequenced was naive CD8+ T cells sorted from blood. The receptors originated from a man aged 18 to 29 in good health.

This chain links TRBV5-1 with TRBJ2-1; 8 bases align to TRBD2. Unmatched junction bases numbered 10, after V lost 4 bases and J lost 7 bases. Germline V gives CDR1 SGHRS, CDR2 YFSETQ. The CDR3 totals 15 residues. The CDR3 nucleotides are TGCGCCAGCAGCCCCAGTAACGGGGGGGTAAATGAGCAGTTCTTC. Amino acid sequence: CASSPSNGGVNEQFF.

This chain joins TRBV10-3 and TRBJ1-2, with TRBD1 identical over 8 bases. V shed 7 bases and J 4 bases; nucleotides not matched to a gene: 14. The V gene's germline CDR1 is ENHRY and CDR2 SYGVKD. The length of the CDR3 is 16 residues. The CDR3 bases are TGTGCCATCACCAAACCGGGACAGGAGGGGCCCTATGGCTACACCTTC. Protein product: CAITKPGQEGPYGYTF.

Note on this clone: Other DNA sequences in this sample translate to the same CDR3. This rearrangement joins TRBV7-9 to TRBJ2-1; D is unresolved. Germline V lookup: CDR1 SEHNR, CDR2 FQNEAQ (reference sequence). The ends were cut back, 0 bases at V and 4 bases at J, with 7 bases in the middle. There are 14 residues in the CDR3. The CDR3 DNA reads TGTGCCAGCAGCTTAGCGGATACGTACAATGAGCAGTTCTTC. This sequence encodes CASSLADTYNEQFF.

The V call is TRBV2, the J call TRBJ1-6; a weak D match, TRBD1 (5 bases). The CDR3 length is 16 residues. Germline CDR1 is SNHLY and CDR2 is FYNNEI. Trimming pared 3 bases from V and 0 bases from J, leaving 9 bases between. CDR3 coding DNA: TGTGCCAGCAGTGATGGGGGGAGCTCCTATAATTCACCCCTCCACTTT. Protein product: CASSDGGSSYNSPLHF.

About this clone itself: The sample holds other DNA sequences that translate to the same CDR3. The chain uses TRBV28 and TRBJ2-1; D may be TRBD1 or TRBD2 (5 bases each). Looked up from germline, CDR1 is MDHEN and CDR2 is SYDVKM. V gave up 6 bases and J gave up 2 bases, with 8 bases separating them. The CDR3 totals 13 residues. The CDR3 spells CASSPGPYNEQFF. For the CDR3, the DNA is TGTGCCAGCAGCCCGGGACCCTACAATGAGCAGTTCTTC.

This rearrangement joins TRBV27 to TRBJ1-5; 7 bases are shared with TRBD1. V was pared by 6 bases and J by 4 bases, with 6 bases of the junction left unmatched. This CDR3 has 14 residues. Germline values: CDR1 MNHEY, CDR2 SMNVEV (reference sequence). CDR3 residues: CASSQTGPNQPQHF. CDR3 nucleotide sequence: TGTGCCAGCAGCCAGACAGGGCCAAATCAGCCCCAGCATTTT.

Remarks on this clone: At the DNA level, this CDR3 is encoded by other sequences in the same sample as well. The chain is built from TRBV4-1 and TRBJ2-7; 12 bases are shared with TRBD2. Germline V gives CDR1 MGHRA, CDR2 YSYEKL. Trimming at V came to 2 bases and at J to 1 base, leaving 0 bases not matched to a gene. CDR3 length equals 15 residues. The CDR3: CASSQLAGGSYEQYF. Here the CDR3 DNA reads TGCGCCAGCAGCCAACTAGCGGGAGGGTCCTACGAGCAGTACTTC.

The rearrangement links TRBV29-1 to TRBJ2-6; D unresolved. This CDR3 contains 13 residues. The V and J ends lost 7 bases and 0 bases respectively, with 7 bases between them. Germline assignment: CDR1 SQVTM and CDR2 ANQGSEA. CDR3 DNA: TGCAGCGGATGGGTCTCTGGGGCCAACGTCCTGACTTTC. Its translation is CSGWVSGANVLTF.

The chain couples TRBV6-5 to TRBJ1-2; 8 nucleotides match TRBD1. The V segment lost 6 bases and the J segment 7 bases; nucleotides outside the gene matches: 13. The CDR3 is 15 residues long. Germline values: CDR1 MNHEY, CDR2 SVGAGI. The CDR3 is CASRFGQGLGTGYTF. CDR3 in DNA: TGTGCCAGCAGGTTTGGACAGGGACTGGGAACTGGCTACACCTTC.

The J gene is TRBJ2-3, the V gene TRBV13; D perhaps matches TRBD1 (6 bases). This CDR3 contains 13 residues. Trimming left V 5 bases short and J 4 bases short, with 10 bases between. From germline, CDR1 is PRHDT and CDR2 FYEKMQ (reference sequence). CDR3 sequence reads: CASSPEGADTQYF. Written as DNA, the CDR3 is TGTGCCAGCAGCCCCGAGGGGGCAGATACGCAGTATTTT.

The V call is TRBV7-9, the J call TRBJ2-5, with 7 bases identical to TRBD1. This CDR3 comprises 13 residues. The germline V gene encodes CDR1 SEHNR and CDR2 FQNEAQ (reference sequence). The junction had 4 bases not matched to a gene; V was cut back by 5 bases and J by 4 bases. The CDR3 loop reads CASSVSGGETQYF. The CDR3 DNA reads TGTGCCAGCAGCGTATCAGGGGGAGAGACCCAGTACTTC.

The rearrangement links TRBV2 to TRBJ2-7; TRBD2 agrees at 8 bases. CDR3 length: 15 amino acids. CDR1 is SNHLY and CDR2 is FYNNEI in the germline V gene. The V gene end was trimmed by 6 bases and the J gene end by 2 bases; junction bases not matched to a gene: 9. Written as DNA, the CDR3 is TGTGCCAGCAGCCGACTAGCGACCTCAACCTACGAGCAGTACTTC. This sequence encodes CASSRLATSTYEQYF. Based on the CDR3 plus reference TRBV2 and TRBJ2-7, the full variable domain is EPEVTQTPSHQVTQMGQEVILRCVPISNHLYFYWYRQILGQKVEFLVSFYNNEISEKSEIFDDQFSVERPDGSNFTLKIRSTKLEDSAMYFCASSRLATSTYEQYFGPGTRLTVT.

The chain is built from TRBV4-1 and TRBJ2-7; D unclear. The CDR3 extends over 15 amino acids. Trimming shortened V by 4 bases and J by 3 bases, and 16 bases separated the two germline ends. Per germline, CDR1 MGHRA and CDR2 YSYEKL. CDR3 protein: CASSPPNTNGYEQYF. CDR3 coding DNA: TGCGCCAGCAGCCCGCCTAATACGAACGGCTACGAGCAGTACTTC.

CDR3 in amino acids: CAIMTSRTDTGELFF. As DNA, the CDR3 is TGTGCCATAATGACATCGAGGACAGACACCGGGGAGCTGTTTTTT. The chain links TRBV7-9 to TRBJ2-2; D is possibly TRBD1 (6 bases). Germline assignment: CDR1 SEHNR and CDR2 FQNEAQ (reference sequence). This CDR3 is 15 amino acids long. Deletions cut 10 bases from V and 3 bases from J, with 18 bases between.

This clone was detected once. The chain uses TRBV5-1 and TRBJ2-7, with D unclear. The germline CDR1 and CDR2 sequences are SGHRS and YFSETQ. With 4 bases removed from V and 2 bases from J, the gap between germline ends came to 13 bases. The CDR3 spans 14 residues. The CDR3 loop reads CASSQRAPTYEQYF. The CDR3 bases are TGCGCCAGCAGCCAGCGTGCTCCTACCTACGAGCAGTACTTC.

This clone came up once. The V gene is TRBV10-3, the J gene TRBJ2-7, with TRBD2 matching 8 bases. The CDR3 spans 15 residues. Germline assignment: CDR1 ENHRY and CDR2 SYGVKD. V was pared by 2 bases and J by 1 base, with 4 bases of the junction left unmatched. In nucleotides, the CDR3 is TGTGCCATCAGTGAGAACCTAGCGGGTTCCTACGAGCAGTACTTC. It codes for CAISENLAGSYEQYF.

The V and J genes are TRBV5-1 and TRBJ2-7; tentative D call: TRBD1 (6 bases). The V end was cut by 2 bases, the J end by 5 bases, with 20 bases between. The CDR3 loop spans 16 amino acids. Looked up from germline, CDR1 is SGHRS and CDR2 is YFSETQ. The CDR3 sequence: CASSFAGAIYLDEQYF. The CDR3 DNA reads as TGCGCCAGCAGCTTTGCAGGGGCGATCTACCTTGACGAGCAGTACTTC.

The chain recombines TRBV27 with TRBJ2-7, with 10 bases fitting TRBD1. Germline values: CDR1 MNHEY, CDR2 SMNVEV (reference sequence). Unmatched junction bases numbered 6, after V lost 6 bases and J lost 1 base. The CDR3 is 15 residues long. In DNA form, the CDR3 reads TGTGCCAGCAGAGAGGACAGGGGGAGTTCCTACGAGCAGTACTTC. It translates to CASREDRGSSYEQYF.

Notes on this clone: A junction boundary mismatches the germline segment, possibly from a read error. The genes are TRBV7-7 and TRBJ2-5, with TRBD1 as a possible D gene (5 bases). The CDR3 is made up of 15 amino acids. CDR1 and CDR2 from the germline V gene are SSHAT and FNYEAQ (reference sequence). CDR3 coding DNA: TGTGCTAGCAGCTACGAACCAGGGCCCCAAGAGACCCAGTACTTC. Its translation: CASSYEPGPQETQYF.

In the case of this clone: Within the sample, other DNA sequences also encode this same CDR3. The chain couples TRBV2 to TRBJ2-7, with D possibly TRBD1 on 5 matching bases. CDR1 and CDR2 (germline): SNHLY, FYNNEI. CDR3 length equals 13 residues. The V end was cut by 4 bases, the J end by 0 bases, with 7 bases between. The CDR3 loop reads CASSGQSSYEQYF. The CDR3 DNA is TGTGCCAGCAGTGGACAGAGCTCCTACGAGCAGTACTTC.

This clone was seen just once. This rearrangement joins TRBV11-2 to TRBJ1-5; D is ambiguous. Germline CDR1 SGHAT, CDR2 FQNNGV. V was clipped by 5 bases and J by 9 bases, with 14 bases between them. The CDR3 is made up of 13 amino acids. CDR3 in amino acids: CASSPDGDWPQHF. The CDR3 DNA sequence: TGTGCCAGCAGCCCGGACGGAGATTGGCCCCAGCATTTT.

This clone occurred once. The chain carries TRBV19 and TRBJ2-2; maybe TRBD1 (5 bases). Germline V lookup: CDR1 LNHDA, CDR2 SQIVND (reference sequence). The CDR3 extends over 17 amino acids. V gave up 3 bases and J gave up 3 bases, with 17 bases separating them. The DNA for the CDR3 is TGTGCCAGTAGTATCCCCGCAGGGAAGGTGGACACCGGGGAGCTGTTTTTT. This codes for CASSIPAGKVDTGELFF.

The chain joins TRBV10-3 to TRBJ2-7; maybe TRBD2 (5 bases). The CDR3 consists of 15 residues. CDR1 and CDR2 (germline): ENHRY, SYGVKD. The V and J ends lost 10 bases and 2 bases respectively, with 21 bases between them. The CDR3 is CATHSELANTYEQYF. The CDR3 bases are TGTGCCACCCATTCGGAGCTAGCAAATACCTACGAGCAGTACTTC.

The sample holds one count of this clone. The gene calls are TRBV28 and TRBJ2-3; D uncertain. Germline loops: CDR1 MDHEN, CDR2 SYDVKM. The V end lost 2 bases, the J end lost 6 bases, and 6 bases lay between the germline ends. The CDR3 is made up of 12 amino acids. CDR3 DNA: TGTGCCAGCAGTTTAGTATCTGATACGCAGTATTTT. It yields the protein CASSLVSDTQYF.

The V call is TRBV7-9, the J call TRBJ1-1; perhaps TRBD1 as D (5 bases). The CDR3 is 12 amino acids. V gave up 2 bases and J gave up 10 bases, with 11 bases separating them. Germline V gene lookup returns CDR1 SEHNR and CDR2 FQNEAQ (reference sequence). The CDR3 sequence is CASSLSGEGAFF. Here the CDR3 DNA reads TGTGCCAGCAGCTTATCGGGGGAAGGAGCTTTCTTT.

The chain carries TRBV29-1 and TRBJ1-2; TRBD1 aligns across 12 bases. Germline CDR1 is SQVTM and CDR2 is ANQGSEA. The trim removed 6 bases at V and 3 bases at J, leaving 11 bases unmatched. The CDR3 contains 16 residues. The DNA for the CDR3 is TGCAGCGTAATAACCGGGACAGGGGGCGAAGACTATGGCTACACCTTC. Its protein product is CSVITGTGGEDYGYTF.

The CDR3 region is CASSELLADLTGELFF. The CDR3 DNA is TGTGCCAGCAGTGAATTACTAGCGGACCTCACCGGGGAGCTGTTTTTT. The genes are TRBV2 and TRBJ2-2, with 8 bases fitting TRBD2. Unmatched junction bases numbered 6, after V lost 2 bases and J lost 4 bases. The CDR3 spans 16 residues. The germline V gene has CDR1 SNHLY and CDR2 FYNNEI.

The CDR3 here is CASCTGGEAYNEQFF. The DNA for the CDR3 is TGTGCCAGCTGCACGGGCGGAGAGGCCTACAATGAGCAGTTCTTC. The chain recombines TRBV27 with TRBJ2-1; D gene ambiguous. The CDR3 extends over 15 amino acids. The V end was cut by 8 bases, the J end by 2 bases, with 16 bases between. In germline, CDR1 is MNHEY, CDR2 SMNVEV (reference sequence).

The chain couples TRBV6-5 to TRBJ2-7; D might be TRBD1 (7 bases). This CDR3 comprises 16 residues. Germline CDR1 is MNHEY and CDR2 is SVGAGI. Trimming removed 0 bases from V and 1 base from J, with 13 bases in between. The CDR3 DNA reads TGTGCCAGCAGTTACTCGGAGGGACAGAGATCCTACGAGCAGTACTTC. This translates into CASSYSEGQRSYEQYF.

This clone has only one observation. The chain uses TRBV5-1 and TRBJ1-2; 7 nucleotides match TRBD1. This CDR3 is built from 14 residues. The junction had 5 bases not matched to a gene; V was cut back by 0 bases and J by 6 bases. Germline CDR1 SGHRS, CDR2 YFSETQ. The CDR3 region is CASSLGQGKDGYTF. The DNA of the CDR3 is TGCGCCAGCAGCTTGGGACAGGGAAAGGATGGCTACACCTTC.

The gene calls are TRBV29-1 and TRBJ2-5; tentatively, D is TRBD2 (5 bases). The ends were cut back, 7 bases at V and 2 bases at J, with 14 bases in the middle. The CDR3 has 13 amino acids. CDR1 is SQVTM, CDR2 ANQGSEA, per germline. In DNA, the CDR3 is TGCAGCGCCAGCGTCGGGGATCAAGAGACCCAGTACTTC. It translates to CSASVGDQETQYF.

V and J are TRBV13 and TRBJ2-1; possible D gene TRBD1, 6 bases. Trimming removed 4 bases from V and 5 bases from J, with 18 bases in between. Per the germline V gene, CDR1 is PRHDT and CDR2 is FYEKMQ (reference sequence). The CDR3 runs 16 residues. In nucleotides, the CDR3 is TGTGCCAGCAGCTCTACTCTGTGGCAGGGGAACAATGAGCAGTTCTTC. It translates to CASSSTLWQGNNEQFF.